This record covers a single TCR beta chain. This record belongs to a study of OX40 agonist ivuxolimab in advanced cancers. Overall study context: Ivuxolimab doses were 0.01, 0.1, 0.3, 1.5, 3 or 10 mg/kg every 2 weeks. Head and neck, renal cell, melanoma or hepatocellular carcinoma were the cancers that dose-escalation patients had.

This CDR3 region has 14 residues. Trimming pared 1 base from V and 6 bases from J, leaving 10 bases between. CDR1 and CDR2 from the germline V gene are LGHNA and YSLEER. TCRdb's table, derived via immunoSEQ multiplex PCR, lists solely in-frame clones and lacks some. The data hold 100,000 or so clones, with roughly nine tenths observed a single time. This clonotype originated in an adult with an advanced solid tumor such as melanoma, head and neck, liver or kidney cancer. The source was CD4+ or CD8+ T cells sorted from blood, collected in a trial of the OX40 agonist ivuxolimab. The V and J genes are TRBV4-3 and TRBJ2-1; no reliable D call. Here the CDR3 DNA reads TGCGCCAGCAGCCAAGTCCATCGGTCCAATGAGCAGTTCTTC. Amino acid sequence: CASSQVHRSNEQFF.